This T cell receptor (beta chain) stems from a study of cytomegalovirus exposure and HLA in healthy donors. The germline V gene encodes CDR1 LNHDA and CDR2 SQIVND (reference sequence). The V segment lost 4 bases and the J segment 6 bases; nucleotides outside the gene matches: 6. This CDR3 contains 14 residues. PCR amplification relied on 60 Vbeta primers (plus 13 Jbeta primers). Produced via immunoSEQ multiplex PCR; TCRdb's table is partial and in-frame only. In total, the table holds under 100,000 clones. This clonotype was obtained from a man aged 25-45 years in good health and CMV-seronegative. Sequenced input: PBMCs. V is TRBV19 and J is TRBJ2-7; 10 bases are a match to TRBD2. The CDR3 sequence is CASSNLAGDVEQYF. CDR3 coding DNA: TGTGCCAGTAGTAATCTAGCGGGAGACGTCGAGCAGTACTTC.